Below are 12 T cell receptor beta chains sequenced from a single sample in a study of OX40 agonist ivuxolimab in advanced cancers. The data were produced by immunoSEQ multiplex PCR, yet TCRdb's version contains in-frame clones alone and is incomplete. The sample consists of tens of thousands of clones, over 75% of them appearing once. Sequencing used CD4+ or CD8+ T cells sorted from blood, obtained in a trial of the OX40 agonist ivuxolimab. These receptors all stem from an adult with an advanced solid tumor such as melanoma, head and neck, liver or kidney cancer.

This sequence joins TRBV6-5 and TRBJ1-1, with a weak D call TRBD1 (6 bases). CDR1 MNHEY and CDR2 SVGAGI come from the germline V gene. This CDR3 has 14 amino acids. Trimming took 6 bases from V and 0 from J, leaving 11 bases between them. CDR3 amino acids: CASRRGEVNTEAFF. The CDR3 DNA reads as TGTGCCAGCAGGAGGGGGGAGGTGAACACTGAAGCTTTCTTT.

This sequence joins TRBV28 and TRBJ2-7, with 7 bases aligning to TRBD2. The germline CDR1 and CDR2 sequences are MDHEN and SYDVKM. J was trimmed by 0 bases and V by 6 bases; bases with no gene match: 8. This CDR3 contains 15 residues. CDR3 sequence reads: CASRGGDRRSYEQYF. The CDR3 DNA follows: TGTGCCAGCAGGGGGGGGGATCGTCGCTCCTACGAGCAGTACTTC.

The rearrangement uses TRBV10-3 and TRBJ2-4; D may be TRBD1 (6 bases). Germline V gene sequence: CDR1 ENHRY, CDR2 SYGVKD. V was cut by 2 bases and J by 5 bases, with 22 bases left in between. CDR3 length: 18 residues. The CDR3: CAISEAGGERPNQNIQYF. CDR3 sequence (DNA): TGTGCCATCAGTGAGGCTGGGGGCGAAAGACCAAACCAAAACATTCAGTACTTC.

The chain is built from TRBV27 and TRBJ2-3, with D uncertain. V was shortened by 2 bases and J by 0 bases, with 15 bases between the two germline ends. The CDR3 length is 17 residues. Germline V gene data show CDR1 as MNHEY and CDR2 as SMNVEV (reference sequence). The CDR3 DNA sequence: TGTGCCAGCAGTTTAGTTGTCATTTCCGGGAGCACAGATACGCAGTATTTT. Protein sequence: CASSLVVISGSTDTQYF.

This chain uses TRBV28 with TRBJ1-2; D is uncertain. CDR1 is MDHEN and CDR2 is SYDVKM in the germline V gene. The CDR3 covers 12 residues. Trimming removed 2 bases at V and 4 bases at J, with 5 bases between. The CDR3 nucleotides are TGTGCCAGCAGTTTAGTGGGCTATGGCTACACCTTC. Residues: CASSLVGYGYTF.

CDR3 DNA sequence: TGTGCCAGCAGCTCGGACAACGGCTACACCTTC. Protein product: CASSSDNGYTF. The chain carries TRBV5-4 and TRBJ1-2; possibly TRBD1 for D (5 bases). Looked up from germline, CDR1 is SGHNT and CDR2 is YYREEE (reference sequence). The length of the CDR3 is 11 residues. V lost 3 bases to trimming and J lost 8 bases, with 8 bases between them.

This rearrangement joins TRBV4-1 to TRBJ1-2; 12 bases fit TRBD1. The CDR3 is 14 residues long. Per the germline V gene, CDR1 is MGHRA and CDR2 is YSYEKL. Trimming removed 3 bases from V and 8 bases from J; junction bases left unmatched: 4. This CDR3 is CASSQGTGGRGYTF. CDR3 sequence (DNA): TGCGCCAGCAGCCAGGGGACAGGGGGCCGGGGCTACACCTTC.

The chain is built from TRBV7-2 and TRBJ2-3; a possible D gene is TRBD2 (6 bases). The CDR3 has 13 residues. The germline V gene has CDR1 SGHTA and CDR2 FQGNSA. V lost 5 bases and J 5 bases, leaving 11 bases between the germline ends. CDR3 sequence: CASSTGLKDTQYF. Written as DNA, the CDR3 is TGTGCCAGCAGCACGGGACTGAAAGATACGCAGTATTTT.

The chain carries TRBV11-3 and TRBJ2-1; TRBD2 aligns across 10 bases. Germline loops: CDR1 SGHNT, CDR2 YENEEA. The CDR3 is 15 amino acids. V was pared by 3 bases and J by 4 bases, with 3 bases of the junction left unmatched. In DNA, the CDR3 is TGTGCCAGCAGCTTGAGCGGGGGGGTATACAATGAGCAGTTCTTC. This codes for CASSLSGGVYNEQFF. Supplemented by reference TRBV11-3 and TRBJ2-1, the full variable domain reads EAGVVQSPRYKIIEKKQPVAFWCNPISGHNTLYWYLQNLGQGPELLIRYENEEAVDDSQLPKDRFSAERLKGVDSTLKIQPAELGDSAVYLCASSLSGGVYNEQFFGPGTRLTVL.

V usage is TRBV5-4 and J usage is TRBJ2-3; no clear D gene. CDR3 length: 11 residues. CDR1 is SGHNT and CDR2 is YYREEE in the germline V gene (reference sequence). Trimming cost V 4 bases and J 6 bases, with 6 bases left between them. For the CDR3, the DNA is TGTGCCAGCAGCGCAACGGATACGCAGTATTTT. Translated: CASSATDTQYF.

The J gene is TRBJ2-5, the V gene TRBV11-2; either TRBD1 or TRBD2 may fit D (5 bases each). The germline gives CDR1 SGHAT, CDR2 FQNNGV. V lost 6 bases and J 3 bases, leaving 17 bases between the germline ends. The CDR3 sequence is 15 residues long. The CDR3 DNA sequence: TGTGCCAGCAGACCTCGAGCCGGGGCCGAAGAGACCCAGTACTTC. Its translation is CASRPRAGAEETQYF.

The V gene is TRBV28, the J gene TRBJ1-1, with D perhaps matching TRBD1 (5 bases). Trimming removed 2 bases at V and 5 bases at J, with 15 bases between. Per germline, CDR1 MDHEN and CDR2 SYDVKM. The CDR3 runs to 15 residues. Here the CDR3 DNA reads TGTGCCAGCAGTTTACCCTACAGGACGAGTACTGAAGCTTTCTTT. Its translation is CASSLPYRTSTEAFF. Full variable domain (outside the CDR3, taken from reference TRBV28 and TRBJ1-1): DVKVTQSSRYLVKRTGEKVFLECVQDMDHENMFWYRQDPGLGLRLIYFSYDVKMKEKGDIPEGYSVSREKKERFSLILESASTNQTSMYLCASSLPYRTSTEAFFGQGTRLTVV.